The clone carrying this TCR beta chain has a count of ten or more. Its target is unknown. V lost 2 bases and J 3 bases, leaving 7 bases between the germline ends. CDR1 and CDR2 (germline): MDHEN, SYDVKM. The CDR3 is 13 amino acids. As for time point: blood at routine non-recurrence follow-up after resection. This sample was included in a study of spatial heterogeneity in lung cancer. Study-wide background: Taken at a median of approximately 2 years after resection, follow-up PBMC samples underwent sequencing when available. Sequence detection consistently recorded a greater number of beta-chain than alpha-chain sequences. Regarding the study as a whole: The study found ubiquitous expanded tumor TCRs in blood more at resection than follow-up.

Each CDR3 protein is one row after TCRdb ran MiXCR on the 5' RACE reads. Of roughly 30,000 distinct CDR3 sequences in the sample, more than 9% are singletons; the top ten hold 25% to 35%. The genes are TRBV28 and TRBJ2-5; D unresolved. This sequence originates from a female donor with early-stage non-small cell lung cancer. The starting material was PBMCs, obtained at follow-up. CDR3 in amino acids: CASSLALEETQYF. CDR3 in DNA: TGTGCCAGCAGTTTAGCGCTAGAAGAGACCCAGTACTTC. The full variable domain, in which reference TRBV28 and TRBJ2-5 provide the parts outside the CDR3, is DVKVTQSSRYLVKRTGEKVFLECVQDMDHENMFWYRQDPGLGLRLIYFSYDVKMKEKGDIPEGYSVSREKKERFSLILESASTNQTSMYLCASSLALEETQYFGPGTRLLVL.